Below are 16 T cell receptor beta chains sequenced from a single sample in a study of blood T cell repertoires in COVID-19. Repertoires were generated with immunoSEQ multiplex PCR, while TCRdb's copy carries only in-frame clones and drops some. Seen here are 400,000 to 500,000 clones, roughly 90% observed once, and the top ten hold 1.2% to 1.5%. Sequencing was performed on PBMCs or T cells enriched from blood (not recorded which). The receptor source for this set is a young woman who had been exposed to COVID-19.

The chain combines TRBV6-5 with TRBJ2-2; TRBD1 agrees at 9 bases. J lost 4 bases, V lost 6 bases, and 6 bases had no gene match. The CDR3 has 15 residues. From germline, CDR1 is MNHEY and CDR2 SVGAGI. As DNA, the CDR3 is TGTGCCAGCAGATTCGACAGGGGGTCCACCGGGGAGCTGTTTTTT. This encodes CASRFDRGSTGELFF.

V is TRBV2 and J is TRBJ2-1; 13 bases are shared with TRBD2. The CDR3 consists of 16 residues. In germline, CDR1 is SNHLY, CDR2 FYNNEI. With 2 bases clipped from V and 6 bases from J, the junction kept 4 bases outside the gene matches. Written as DNA, the CDR3 is TGTGCCAGCAGTGAAACTAGACTAGCGGGAGGCAATGAGCAGTTCTTC. This gives the protein CASSETRLAGGNEQFF.

The V call is TRBV14, the J call TRBJ2-2; 7 nucleotides line up with TRBD1. The CDR3 runs 16 residues. From germline, CDR1 is SGHDN and CDR2 FVKESK. Trimming cost V 6 bases and J 3 bases; bases outside gene matches: 10. In DNA form, the CDR3 reads TGTGCCAGCAGATGGCCGGGACAGCTATACACCGGGGAGCTGTTTTTT. Protein: CASRWPGQLYTGELFF.

CDR3 sequence: CASSQAGGLVIHEQYF. CDR3 coding DNA: TGTGCCAGCAGCCAAGCCGGGGGTCTGGTTATACACGAGCAGTACTTC. The chain has TRBV3-1 (or the pseudogene TRBV3-2) and TRBJ2-7; tentatively, D is TRBD2 (6 bases). The CDR3 has 16 residues. Germline lookup yields CDR1 LGHDT and CDR2 YNNKEL (reference sequence). V was shortened by 1 base and J by 5 bases, with 18 bases between the two germline ends.

V gene TRBV28 combines with J gene TRBJ2-1; 11 positions agree with TRBD2. Germline values: CDR1 MDHEN, CDR2 SYDVKM. This CDR3 contains 16 residues. With V trimmed by 5 bases and J by 0 bases, 3 bases remained unmatched. This chain's CDR3 is CASSETSGGSYNEQFF. CDR3 nucleotides: TGTGCCAGCAGTGAAACTAGCGGGGGCTCCTACAATGAGCAGTTCTTC.

This chain connects TRBV19 to TRBJ1-5; perhaps TRBD1 as D (6 bases). The CDR3 covers 16 residues. Trimming took 5 bases from V and 3 from J, leaving 17 bases between them. Per the germline V gene, CDR1 is LNHDA and CDR2 is SQIVND (reference sequence). CDR3 sequence reads: CASSRQSQGLNQPQHF. The CDR3 coding sequence is TGTGCCAGTAGTCGACAATCACAGGGTCTCAATCAGCCCCAGCATTTT.

The J gene is TRBJ2-6, the V gene TRBV6-1; no firm D call. CDR1 and CDR2 from the germline V gene are MNHNS and SASEGT. The germline V and J ends were trimmed by 2 bases and 0 bases, with 17 bases remaining between them. There are 19 residues in the CDR3. CDR3 region: CASSEYLGRRNSGANVLTF. The CDR3 DNA follows: TGTGCCAGCAGTGAATATTTGGGCAGAAGGAACTCTGGGGCCAACGTCCTGACTTTC.

The chain links TRBV28 to TRBJ1-1; D not certain. Germline V lookup: CDR1 MDHEN, CDR2 SYDVKM. Trimming stripped 6 bases from V and 3 bases from J, with 17 bases between. The CDR3 spans 15 residues. DNA of the CDR3: TGTGCCAGCAGCAAAACCCGAGGATATTACACTGAAGCTTTCTTT. Translated: CASSKTRGYYTEAFF.

The genes are TRBV30 and TRBJ2-7, with TRBD1 identical over 9 bases. CDR3 size: 11 residues. Germline CDR1 reads GTSNPN; CDR2 reads SVGIG (reference sequence). With V trimmed by 4 bases and J by 6 bases, 1 base remained unmatched. CDR3 region: CAWNRGLEQYF. The CDR3 DNA follows: TGTGCCTGGAACAGGGGGCTCGAGCAGTACTTC.

The chain is built from TRBV7-9 and TRBJ1-5, with 7 bases matching TRBD1. J gave up 6 bases and V 6 bases, and 8 bases lay outside the gene matches. This CDR3 contains 14 residues. Germline values: CDR1 SEHNR, CDR2 FQNEAQ (reference sequence). The CDR3: CASSLTGVAQPQHF. CDR3 nucleotides: TGTGCCAGCAGTCTCACAGGGGTTGCTCAGCCCCAGCATTTT.

This clone was detected only once. The rearrangement joins TRBV4-1 to TRBJ1-3; D is undetermined. With 3 bases removed from V and 2 bases from J, the gap between germline ends came to 14 bases. Looked up from germline, CDR1 is MGHRA and CDR2 is YSYEKL. The CDR3 consists of 16 residues. CDR3 DNA: TGCGCCAGCAGCCATGCAACAGAGACGGCTGGAAACACCATATATTTT. Encoded protein: CASSHATETAGNTIYF.

The CDR3 loop reads CASSAAGTGEDTQYF. CDR3 nucleotide sequence: TGTGCCAGCAGTGCCGCCGGGACAGGGGAAGATACGCAGTATTTT. This sequence joins TRBV28 and TRBJ2-3, with TRBD1 matching over 10 bases. Germline values: CDR1 MDHEN, CDR2 SYDVKM. Trimming at V came to 5 bases and at J to 5 bases, leaving 7 bases not matched to a gene. This CDR3 spans 15 amino acids.

V is TRBV3-1 (or the pseudogene TRBV3-2) and J is TRBJ2-3; TRBD2 agrees at 8 bases. V lost 6 bases to trimming and J lost 8 bases; unmatched junction nucleotides: 10. Germline assignment: CDR1 LGHDT and CDR2 YNNKEL (reference sequence). The CDR3 sequence is 14 residues long. The CDR3 loop reads CASSPAGAGVTQYF. CDR3 DNA: TGTGCCAGCAGTCCAGCGGGGGCTGGGGTTACGCAGTATTTT.

This clone appeared a single time. The chain has TRBV3-1 (or the pseudogene TRBV3-2) and TRBJ2-1; TRBD2 matches at 12 bases. The CDR3 sequence is 15 residues long. In germline, CDR1 is LGHDT, CDR2 YNNKEL (reference sequence). The trim removed 0 bases at V and 15 bases at J, leaving 9 bases unmatched. In nucleotides, the CDR3 is TGTGCCAGCAGCCAAGAGGCTAGCGGGAGGGCCGCCTCGTTCTTC. This sequence encodes CASSQEASGRAASFF.

The chain is built from TRBV3-1 (or the pseudogene TRBV3-2) and TRBJ2-2; TRBD2 matches 12 bases. Per the germline V gene, CDR1 is LGHDT and CDR2 is YNNKEL (reference sequence). V lost 3 bases and J lost 6; bases outside the gene matches: 8. The CDR3 has 17 residues. The CDR3 region has the DNA TGTGCCAGCAGCCAGGTTTCTAGCGGGAGGGCTGCCGGGGAGCTGTTTTTT. This encodes CASSQVSSGRAAGELFF.

A few counts support this clone. The chain uses TRBV4-1 and TRBJ1-2, with D unclear. Trimming removed 5 bases at V and 8 bases at J, with 15 bases between. CDR3 size: 13 residues. CDR1 is MGHRA and CDR2 is YSYEKL in the germline V gene. CDR3 protein: CASSSNPYKGYTF. In DNA form, the CDR3 reads TGCGCCAGCAGCTCGAACCCCTATAAAGGCTACACCTTC.